This T cell receptor (beta chain) was observed in a study of OX40 agonist ivuxolimab in advanced cancers. Study summary: The treatment was a fully human IgG2 OX40 agonist, ivuxolimab. Two patients with cutaneous melanoma and one with hepatocellular carcinoma, three in total, showed partial responses. General study points: By week 6 at 0.1 to 3.0 mg/kg, blood CD4+ and CD8+ T cells had expanded clonally.

Notes on this clone: Its specificity is unknown.

This CDR3 has 14 residues. The V gene's germline CDR1 is MNHEY and CDR2 SMNVEV (reference sequence). The V gene lost 4 bases and the J gene lost 9 bases, with 16 bases spanning the gap. Some clones are missing from TCRdb's copy, which holds only in-frame ones; the method was immunoSEQ multiplex PCR. The data contain roughly 80,000 clones, roughly 82% of them seen just once; the ten biggest clones take up approximately 7%. This clonotype originated in an adult with an advanced solid tumor such as melanoma, head and neck, liver or kidney cancer. The V and J genes are TRBV27 and TRBJ2-1; D possibly uses TRBD1 or TRBD2 (5 bases each). Here the sequenced sample was CD4+ or CD8+ T cells sorted from blood, taken in a trial of the OX40 agonist ivuxolimab. This CDR3 is CASSSPYEGSEQFF. The CDR3 DNA reads as TGTGCCAGCAGTTCTCCTTACGAGGGGAGTGAGCAGTTCTTC.